A single sample gave rise to the 23 T cell receptor beta chains below, sequenced in a study of OX40 agonist ivuxolimab in advanced cancers. Only in-frame clones appear in the TCRdb table, and some are missing; sequencing was by immunoSEQ multiplex PCR. Of 40,000 to 50,000 clones listed, around nine tenths are singletons. The sequencing here drew on CD4+ or CD8+ T cells sorted from blood, taken in a trial of the OX40 agonist ivuxolimab. These receptors were obtained from an adult with an advanced solid tumor such as melanoma, head and neck, liver or kidney cancer.

The chain uses TRBV5-4 and TRBJ2-7; D gene uncertain. Germline V lookup: CDR1 SGHNT, CDR2 YYREEE (reference sequence). V was shortened by 2 bases and J by 2 bases, with 14 bases between the two germline ends. This CDR3 is 15 amino acids long. The CDR3 region is CASSFRPNGPYEQYF. CDR3 coding DNA: TGTGCCAGCAGCTTCAGGCCAAACGGACCCTACGAGCAGTACTTC.

J is TRBJ1-2 and V is TRBV6-1, with D unresolved. The CDR3 contains 15 residues. Germline V gene data show CDR1 as MNHNS and CDR2 as SASEGT. V lost 2 bases to trimming and J lost 2 bases, with 12 bases between them. This CDR3 reads CASSEREVRNYGYTF. CDR3 sequence (DNA): TGTGCCAGCAGTGAACGCGAGGTTCGAAACTATGGCTACACCTTC.

The rearrangement uses TRBV10-3 and TRBJ1-1, with D unclear. CDR1 ENHRY and CDR2 SYGVKD come from the germline V gene. With 3 bases removed from V and 4 bases from J, the gap between germline ends came to 9 bases. This CDR3 has 13 amino acids. The CDR3: CAISEGGSTEAFF. CDR3 sequence (DNA): TGTGCCATCAGTGAAGGAGGGTCCACTGAAGCTTTCTTT.

V and J are TRBV6-6 and TRBJ2-1; D is ambiguous. Germline values: CDR1 MNHNY, CDR2 SVGAGI (reference sequence). Trimming removed 2 bases at V and 9 bases at J, with 8 bases between. The CDR3 loop spans 12 amino acids. For the CDR3, the DNA is TGTGCCAGCAGTTACGGCGGCAGTGAGCAGTTCTTC. Protein product: CASSYGGSEQFF.

Here the CDR3 DNA reads TGTGCCAGCAGCCCAATAGGACTGGGCGAGCAGTTCTTC. This codes for CASSPIGLGEQFF. The chain recombines TRBV7-2 with TRBJ2-1, with D perhaps matching TRBD2 (5 bases). CDR1 is SGHTA and CDR2 is FQGNSA in the germline V gene. This CDR3 has 13 residues. V was pared by 5 bases and J by 10 bases, with 15 bases between.

The chain recombines TRBV9 with TRBJ2-2, with 9 bases that match TRBD2. Trimming at V came to 3 bases and at J to 4 bases, leaving 7 bases not matched to a gene. The CDR3 is made up of 16 amino acids. Per the germline V gene, CDR1 is SGDLS and CDR2 is YYNGEE. The DNA of the CDR3 is TGTGCCAGCAGCGGGTGGCTAGCGGGATCCACCGGGGAGCTGTTTTTT. The encoded protein is CASSGWLAGSTGELFF. The full variable domain, rest sourced from reference TRBV9 and TRBJ2-2, is DSGVTQTPKHLITATGQRVTLRCSPRSGDLSVYWYQQSLDQGLQFLIQYYNGEERAKGNILERFSAQQFPDLHSELNLSSLELGDSALYFCASSGWLAGSTGELFFGEGSRLTVL.

This chain joins TRBV30 and TRBJ2-3, with D hard to call. Germline CDR1 and CDR2: GTSNPN and SVGIG (reference sequence). V shed 0 bases and J shed 0 bases, with 7 bases lying between them. This CDR3 spans 14 amino acids. The CDR3 protein is CAWSVVTSTDTQYF. The DNA of the CDR3 is TGTGCCTGGAGTGTGGTAACTAGCACAGATACGCAGTATTTT.

The rearrangement uses TRBV21-1 and TRBJ1-4. TRBV21-1 is a pseudogene segment. This CDR3 has 16 residues. CDR3 bases: TGTGCCAGCGATAAGAGGGAGAAGAGGGCTAATGAAAAACTGTTTTTT. It is translated as CASDKREKRANEKLFF.

The J gene is TRBJ2-4, the V gene TRBV4-3; the match to TRBD1 covers 9 bases. Germline trimming cut 0 bases from V and 8 bases from J; bases unmatched to any gene: 14. The germline V gene encodes CDR1 LGHNA and CDR2 YSLEER. There are 18 residues in the CDR3. The CDR3 is CASSQDLGTGSVSDIQYF. The CDR3 DNA sequence: TGCGCCAGCAGCCAAGATTTGGGGACAGGGTCTGTTAGTGACATTCAGTACTTC.

The gene calls are TRBV2 and TRBJ2-3; 7 bases map to TRBD2. Germline CDR1 reads SNHLY; CDR2 reads FYNNEI. The length of the CDR3 is 16 residues. The junction had 5 bases not matched to a gene; V was cut back by 0 bases and J by 2 bases. The CDR3 bases are TGTGCCAGCAGTGAAGCGGGGCGGGAGAACACAGATACGCAGTATTTT. It specifies CASSEAGRENTDTQYF.

In DNA form, the CDR3 reads TGCGCCAGCGGCCGGTCAGCCAGCGCGGGCCTAGCATCCAATGAGCAGTTCTTC. This sequence encodes CASGRSASAGLASNEQFF. The rearrangement uses TRBV10-1 and TRBJ2-1; possible D gene TRBD2, 5 bases. Trimming removed 8 bases at V and 6 bases at J, with 29 bases between. CDR1 WNHNN and CDR2 SYGVQD come from the germline V gene (reference sequence). The CDR3 loop spans 18 amino acids.

This chain links TRBV6-5 with TRBJ1-1; the D gene is possibly TRBD1 (6 bases). From germline, CDR1 is MNHEY and CDR2 SVGAGI. Trimming took 0 bases from V and 10 from J, leaving 12 bases between them. The CDR3 extends over 13 amino acids. The CDR3: CASSYSQATGAFF. DNA for the CDR3: TGTGCCAGCAGTTACTCCCAGGCGACAGGAGCTTTCTTT.

The rearrangement uses TRBV6-1 and TRBJ1-3, with TRBD1 as a possible D gene (5 bases). The length of the CDR3 is 15 residues. Per germline, CDR1 MNHNS and CDR2 SASEGT. The V end lost 4 bases, the J end lost 0 bases, and 10 bases lay between the germline ends. This CDR3 is CASSGQPSSGNTIYF. CDR3 nucleotide sequence: TGTGCCAGCAGTGGACAGCCTAGCTCTGGAAACACCATATATTTT.

This chain links TRBV28 with TRBJ2-5; TRBD2 matches 8 bases. The ends lost 6 bases at V and 3 bases at J; junction bases unmatched: 6. This CDR3 region has 14 residues. Germline V gene data show CDR1 as MDHEN and CDR2 as SYDVKM. The CDR3 reads CASSTGGGKETQYF. In DNA, the CDR3 is TGTGCCAGCAGCACTGGCGGGGGGAAAGAGACCCAGTACTTC.

The V call is TRBV18, the J call TRBJ2-5; D is unclear. Between the trimmed V and J ends, which lost 2 bases and 3 bases, there was a span of 10 bases. Germline V lookup: CDR1 KGHSH, CDR2 LQKENI. The CDR3 is 14 amino acids. CDR3 sequence: CASSPRSVEETQYF. The CDR3 DNA is TGTGCCAGCTCACCAAGGAGCGTAGAAGAGACCCAGTACTTC.

This chain links TRBV9 with TRBJ2-1; D might be TRBD1 or TRBD2, each matching 5 bases. Deletions cut 3 bases from V and 6 bases from J, with 13 bases between. The germline CDR1 and CDR2 sequences are SGDLS and YYNGEE. The CDR3 contains 14 residues. The CDR3 is CASSDGTLGNEQFF. The CDR3 DNA is TGTGCCAGCAGCGACGGGACCTTGGGCAATGAGCAGTTCTTC.

The rearrangement uses TRBV30 and TRBJ1-1; a weak D match, TRBD1 (6 bases). Germline V gives CDR1 GTSNPN, CDR2 SVGIG (reference sequence). The CDR3 covers 14 residues. V was cut by 0 bases and J by 7 bases, with 15 bases left in between. The CDR3, as DNA: TGTGCCTGGAGTGTAGGGCAGGGGAGTCATGAAGCTTTCTTT. It translates to CAWSVGQGSHEAFF. Complete variable domain (other parts from reference TRBV30 and TRBJ1-1): SQTIHQWPATLVQPVGSPLSLECTVEGTSNPNLYWYRQAAGRGLQLLFYSVGIGQISSEVPQNLSASRPQDRQFILSSKKLLLSDSGFYLCAWSVGQGSHEAFFGQGTRLTVV.

J is TRBJ2-7 and V is TRBV7-2; unclear D gene. V lost 3 bases, J lost 2 bases, and 2 bases lay in between. Germline V lookup: CDR1 SGHTA, CDR2 FQGNSA. This CDR3 region has 11 residues. The CDR3 nucleotides read TGTGCCAGCAGCTTTGCCTACGAGCAGTACTTC. Translating gives CASSFAYEQYF.

This clone occurred once. The chain joins TRBV7-9 to TRBJ1-1, with D tentatively TRBD1 (6 bases). CDR3 length: 13 residues. V lost 5 bases, J lost 4 bases, and 11 bases lay in between. Germline CDR1 SEHNR, CDR2 FQNEAQ (reference sequence). The CDR3 DNA reads as TGTGCCAGCAGCCACACAGGGACCACTGAAGCTTTCTTT. This codes for CASSHTGTTEAFF.

The chain joins TRBV18 to TRBJ2-2; maybe TRBD1 (5 bases). The CDR3 is 18 amino acids. Germline V gene sequence: CDR1 KGHSH, CDR2 LQKENI. Trimming took off 4 bases at V and 5 bases at J, with 23 bases between the two ends. This CDR3 reads CASSRRPGPRGDTGELFF. The CDR3 coding sequence is TGTGCCAGCTCACGCAGGCCAGGGCCCAGAGGCGATACCGGGGAGCTGTTTTTT. Looking up the rest from reference TRBV18 and TRBJ2-2 gives the full variable domain: NAGVMQNPRHLVRRRGQEARLRCSPMKGHSHVYWYRQLPEEGLKFMVYLQKENIIDESGMPKERFSAEFPKEGPSILRIQQVVRGDSAAYFCASSRRPGPRGDTGELFFGEGSRLTVL.

This chain connects TRBV28 to TRBJ2-6; no clear D gene. Germline values: CDR1 MDHEN, CDR2 SYDVKM. Deletions cut 4 bases from V and 3 bases from J, with 7 bases between. The CDR3 loop spans 14 amino acids. Here the CDR3 reads CASSSVDGANVLTF. The CDR3 DNA is TGTGCCAGCAGTTCGGTGGATGGGGCCAACGTCCTGACTTTC.

The CDR3 here is CASSVGTENSPLHF. The CDR3 DNA sequence: TGTGCCAGCAGCGTTGGGACAGAGAATTCACCCCTCCACTTT. The chain couples TRBV9 to TRBJ1-6; 7 nucleotides line up with TRBD1. The J segment lost 7 bases and the V segment lost 2 bases, leaving 3 bases of the junction unmatched. Germline V gene lookup returns CDR1 SGDLS and CDR2 YYNGEE. The CDR3 covers 14 residues.

The V and J genes are TRBV2 and TRBJ2-2; D uncertain. Germline V gene lookup returns CDR1 SNHLY and CDR2 FYNNEI. V lost 6 bases to trimming and J lost 2 bases, with 13 bases between them. The CDR3 totals 15 residues. CDR3 nucleotide sequence: TGTGCCAGCAGCCCGCCTGGGGTCAACACCGGGGAGCTGTTTTTT. Amino acids: CASSPPGVNTGELFF.